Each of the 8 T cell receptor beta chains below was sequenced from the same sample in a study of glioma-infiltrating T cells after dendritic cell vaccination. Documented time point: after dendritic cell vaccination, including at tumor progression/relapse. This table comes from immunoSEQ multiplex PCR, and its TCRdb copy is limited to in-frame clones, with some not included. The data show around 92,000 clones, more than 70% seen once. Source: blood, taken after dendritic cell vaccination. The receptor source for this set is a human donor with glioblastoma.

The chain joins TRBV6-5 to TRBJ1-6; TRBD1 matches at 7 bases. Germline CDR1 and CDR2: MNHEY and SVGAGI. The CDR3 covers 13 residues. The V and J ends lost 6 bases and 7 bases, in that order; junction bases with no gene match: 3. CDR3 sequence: CASRGRGNSPLHF. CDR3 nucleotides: TGTGCCAGCAGAGGCAGGGGGAATTCACCCCTCCACTTT.

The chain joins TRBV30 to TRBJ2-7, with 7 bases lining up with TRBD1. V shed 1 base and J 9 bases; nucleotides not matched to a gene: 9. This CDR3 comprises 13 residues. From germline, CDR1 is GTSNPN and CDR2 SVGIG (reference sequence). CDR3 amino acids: CAWSATGMPRQYF. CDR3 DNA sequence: TGTGCCTGGAGTGCGACAGGGATGCCTCGGCAGTACTTC.

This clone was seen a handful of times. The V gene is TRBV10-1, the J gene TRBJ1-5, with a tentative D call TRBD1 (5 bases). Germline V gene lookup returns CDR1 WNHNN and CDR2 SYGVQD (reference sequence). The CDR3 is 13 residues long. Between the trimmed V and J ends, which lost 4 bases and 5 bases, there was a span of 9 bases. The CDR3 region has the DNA TGCGCCAGCAGTGCGGGGGTGGATCAGCCCCAGCATTTT. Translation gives CASSAGVDQPQHF.

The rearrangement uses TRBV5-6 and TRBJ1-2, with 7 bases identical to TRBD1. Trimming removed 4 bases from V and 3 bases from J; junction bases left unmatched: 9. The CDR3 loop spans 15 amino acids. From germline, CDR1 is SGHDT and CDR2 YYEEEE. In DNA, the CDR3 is TGTGCCAGCAGCCCAGGGACAGCCTGGGACTATGGCTACACCTTC. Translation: CASSPGTAWDYGYTF. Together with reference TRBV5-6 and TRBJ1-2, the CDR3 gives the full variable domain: DAGVTQSPTHLIKTRGQQVTLRCSPKSGHDTVSWYQQALGQGPQFIFQYYEEEERQRGNFPDRFSGHQFPNYSSELNVNALLLGDSALYLCASSPGTAWDYGYTFGSGTRLTVV.

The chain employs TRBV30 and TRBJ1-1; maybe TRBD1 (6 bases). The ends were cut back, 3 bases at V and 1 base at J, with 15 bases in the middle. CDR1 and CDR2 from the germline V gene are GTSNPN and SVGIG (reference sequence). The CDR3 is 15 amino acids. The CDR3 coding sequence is TGTGCCTGGAGAAAACTAGGGGGAAAGAACACTGAAGCTTTCTTT. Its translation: CAWRKLGGKNTEAFF.

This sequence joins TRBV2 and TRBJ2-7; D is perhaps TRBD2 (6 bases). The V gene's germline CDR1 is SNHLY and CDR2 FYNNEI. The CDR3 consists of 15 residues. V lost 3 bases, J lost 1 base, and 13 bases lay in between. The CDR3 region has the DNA TGTGCCAGCAGTGATCGTGGGCGGGGTTCCTACGAGCAGTACTTC. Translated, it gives CASSDRGRGSYEQYF.

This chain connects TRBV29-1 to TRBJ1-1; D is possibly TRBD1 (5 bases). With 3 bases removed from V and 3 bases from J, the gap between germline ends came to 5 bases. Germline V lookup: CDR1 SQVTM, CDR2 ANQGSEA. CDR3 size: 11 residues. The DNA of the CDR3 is TGCAGCGTTGACAGGGACACTGAAGCTTTCTTT. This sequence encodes CSVDRDTEAFF.

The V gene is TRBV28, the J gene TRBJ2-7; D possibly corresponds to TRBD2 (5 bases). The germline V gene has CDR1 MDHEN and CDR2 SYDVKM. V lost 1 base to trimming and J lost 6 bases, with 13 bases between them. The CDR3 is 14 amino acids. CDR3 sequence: CASSLSPGMREQYF. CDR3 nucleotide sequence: TGTGCCAGCAGTTTATCGCCGGGAATGCGCGAGCAGTACTTC.